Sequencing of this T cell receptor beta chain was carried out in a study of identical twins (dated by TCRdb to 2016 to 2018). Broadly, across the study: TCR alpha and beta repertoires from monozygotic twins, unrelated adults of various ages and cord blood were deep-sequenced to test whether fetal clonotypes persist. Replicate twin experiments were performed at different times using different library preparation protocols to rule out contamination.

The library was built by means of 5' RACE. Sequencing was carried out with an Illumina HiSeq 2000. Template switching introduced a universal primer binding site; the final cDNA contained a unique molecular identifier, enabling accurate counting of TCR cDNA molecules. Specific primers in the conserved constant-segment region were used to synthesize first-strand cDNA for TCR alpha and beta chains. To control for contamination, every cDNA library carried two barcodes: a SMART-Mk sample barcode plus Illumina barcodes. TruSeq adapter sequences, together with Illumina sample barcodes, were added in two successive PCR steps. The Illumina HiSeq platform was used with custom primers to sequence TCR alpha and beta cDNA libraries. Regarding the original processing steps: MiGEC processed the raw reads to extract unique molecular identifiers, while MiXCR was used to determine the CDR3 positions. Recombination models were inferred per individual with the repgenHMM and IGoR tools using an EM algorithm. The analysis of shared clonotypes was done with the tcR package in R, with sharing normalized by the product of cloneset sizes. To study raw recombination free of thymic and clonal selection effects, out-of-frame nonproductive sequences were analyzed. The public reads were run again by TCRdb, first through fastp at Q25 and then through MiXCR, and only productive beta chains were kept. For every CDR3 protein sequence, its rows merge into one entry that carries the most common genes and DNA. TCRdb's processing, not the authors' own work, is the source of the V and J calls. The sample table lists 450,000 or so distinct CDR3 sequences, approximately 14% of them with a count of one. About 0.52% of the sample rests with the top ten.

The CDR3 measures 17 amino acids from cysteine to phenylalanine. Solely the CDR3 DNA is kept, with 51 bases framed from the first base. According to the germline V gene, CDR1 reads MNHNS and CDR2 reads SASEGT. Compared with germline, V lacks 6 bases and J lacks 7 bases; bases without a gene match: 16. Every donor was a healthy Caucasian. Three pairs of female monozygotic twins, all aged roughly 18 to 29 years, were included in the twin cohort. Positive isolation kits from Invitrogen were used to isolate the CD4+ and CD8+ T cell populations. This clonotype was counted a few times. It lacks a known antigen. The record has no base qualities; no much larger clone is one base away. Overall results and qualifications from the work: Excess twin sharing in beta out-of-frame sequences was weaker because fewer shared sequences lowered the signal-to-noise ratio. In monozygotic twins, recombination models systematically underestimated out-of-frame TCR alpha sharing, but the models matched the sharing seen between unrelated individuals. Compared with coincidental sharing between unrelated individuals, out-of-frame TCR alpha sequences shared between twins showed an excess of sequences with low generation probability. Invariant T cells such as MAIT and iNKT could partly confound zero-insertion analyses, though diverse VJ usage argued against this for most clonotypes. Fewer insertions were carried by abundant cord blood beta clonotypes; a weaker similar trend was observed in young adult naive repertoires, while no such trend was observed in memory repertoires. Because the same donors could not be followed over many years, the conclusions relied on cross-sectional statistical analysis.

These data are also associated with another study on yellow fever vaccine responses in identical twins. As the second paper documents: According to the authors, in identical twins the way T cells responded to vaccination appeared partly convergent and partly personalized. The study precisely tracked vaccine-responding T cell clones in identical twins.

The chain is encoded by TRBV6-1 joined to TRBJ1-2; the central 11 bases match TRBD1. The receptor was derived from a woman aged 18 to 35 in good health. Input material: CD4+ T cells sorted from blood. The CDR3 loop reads CASSHLFRDRGTAGYTF. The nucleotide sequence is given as TGTGCCAGCAGCCATCTCTTCCGGGACAGGGGGACGGCTGGCTACACCTTC.